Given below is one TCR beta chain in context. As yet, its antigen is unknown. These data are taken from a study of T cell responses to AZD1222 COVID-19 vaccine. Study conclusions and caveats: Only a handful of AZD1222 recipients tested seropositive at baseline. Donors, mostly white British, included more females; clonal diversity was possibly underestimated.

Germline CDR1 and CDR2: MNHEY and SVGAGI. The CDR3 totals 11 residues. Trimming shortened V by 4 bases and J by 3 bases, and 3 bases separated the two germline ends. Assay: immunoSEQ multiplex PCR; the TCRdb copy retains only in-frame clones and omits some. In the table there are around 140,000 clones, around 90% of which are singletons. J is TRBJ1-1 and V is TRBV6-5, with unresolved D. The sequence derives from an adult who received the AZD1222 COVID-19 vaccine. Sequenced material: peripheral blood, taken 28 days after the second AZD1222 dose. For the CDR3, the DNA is TGTGCCAGCAGTTCATACACTGAAGCTTTCTTT. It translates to CASSSYTEAFF.